The next 6 T cell receptor beta chains were all read from a single sample in a study of T cells after yellow fever vaccination. Using its own MiXCR run on the 5' RACE reads, TCRdb lists one record per CDR3 protein. The sample lists 500,000 to 650,000 distinct CDR3 sequences, less than 20% occurring once. Sequenced material: PBMCs, taken 5 to 6 days after the first yellow fever vaccination. The receptor source for this set is a man aged 18 to 35 who received the YFV17D yellow fever vaccine.

This sequence joins TRBV3-1 and TRBJ2-2; tentatively, D is TRBD1 (6 bases). The length of the CDR3 is 16 residues. The germline V gene has CDR1 LGHDT and CDR2 YNNKEL (reference sequence). The V and J ends lost 8 bases and 4 bases respectively, with 20 bases between them. DNA of the CDR3: TGTGCCAGCCGCGTGGGTGGCAGGGGACCCACCGGGGAGCTGTTTTTT. This gives the protein CASRVGGRGPTGELFF.

This clonotype was found a few times. The rearrangement uses TRBV12-3 or TRBV12-4 and TRBJ1-4; 7 bases fit TRBD1. CDR3 size: 15 residues. The J segment lost 7 bases and the V segment lost 6 bases, leaving 11 bases of the junction unmatched. CDR3 in DNA: TGTGCCAGCAGCCCGTTCCGGGACAGTCTTGAAAAACTGTTTTTT. It is translated as CASSPFRDSLEKLFF.

V gene TRBV7-3 combines with J gene TRBJ2-1, with 12 bases lining up with TRBD2. Germline-derived CDR1 and CDR2 are SGHTA and FQGTGA. J lost 0 bases, V lost 5 bases, and 14 bases had no gene match. The length of the CDR3 is 20 residues. In DNA form, the CDR3 reads TGTGCCAGCAGCCTACTAGGGACTAGCGGGCTTTCAAGCTCCTACAATGAGCAGTTCTTC. Translation: CASSLLGTSGLSSSYNEQFF.

The rearrangement links TRBV5-1 to TRBJ2-3; 9 bases line up with TRBD2. This CDR3 comprises 14 residues. Germline loops: CDR1 SGHRS, CDR2 YFSETQ. Losses at the gene ends were 3 bases for V and 7 bases for J; bases not matched to a gene: 6. The CDR3 sequence: CASSSAGGLYTQYF. CDR3 DNA sequence: TGCGCCAGCAGCTCCGCGGGGGGGCTTTATACGCAGTATTTT.

The V and J genes are TRBV5-5 and TRBJ2-3; D unresolved. Germline assignment: CDR1 SGHKS and CDR2 YYEKEE (reference sequence). CDR3 length: 12 residues. With 6 bases removed from V and 0 bases from J, the gap between germline ends came to 5 bases. The CDR3 region has the DNA TGTGCCAGCATCCAAAGCACAGATACGCAGTATTTT. This gives the protein CASIQSTDTQYF.

This clonotype has only a few counts. Compared with germline, one end of the junction differs, possibly owing to a read error. The rearrangement uses TRBV7-7 and TRBJ1-4; 7 bases fit TRBD1. CDR3 size: 15 residues. CDR1 SSHAT and CDR2 FNYEAQ come from the germline V gene (reference sequence). The CDR3 protein is CASSHDREGVEKLFF. DNA of the CDR3: TGTGCTAGCAGCCATGACAGGGAAGGAGTTGAAAAACTGTTTTTT.